This T cell receptor (beta chain) stems from a study of PD-1 blockade in classical Hodgkin lymphoma. Study overall: Patients were given intravenous nivolumab, 3 mg/kg, every 2 weeks.

Points from the study as a whole: Exclusion removed patients who began nivolumab under 1 year after ASCT. The baseline diversity of complete responders showed similarity to that of newly diagnosed patients.

Time point meaning: cycle 4 day 1 (C4D1), after 6 weeks of nivolumab. Every patient had relapsed following autologous stem cell transplantation, and cohorts differed in brentuximab vedotin exposure. Best responses were complete response, partial response or progressive disease. This clone has only one observation. Its antigen remains unidentified. This table comes from immunoSEQ multiplex PCR, and its TCRdb copy is limited to in-frame clones, with some not included. Of 90,000 to 110,000 clones in the sample, approximately 89% were seen once. This CDR3 region has 14 residues. Germline V gene sequence: CDR1 WNHNN, CDR2 SYGVQD (reference sequence). The V segment lost 4 bases and the J segment 4 bases; nucleotides outside the gene matches: 5.

The receptor comes from a human donor with classical Hodgkin lymphoma. This sample comprised peripheral blood mononuclear cells (PBMCs), obtained before the fourth cycle of nivolumab. The chain links TRBV10-1 to TRBJ2-7; TRBD2 matches 9 bases. CDR3 DNA sequence: TGCGCCAGCAGTGGTAGCGGGGGACTATACGAGCAGTACTTC. It specifies CASSGSGGLYEQYF.